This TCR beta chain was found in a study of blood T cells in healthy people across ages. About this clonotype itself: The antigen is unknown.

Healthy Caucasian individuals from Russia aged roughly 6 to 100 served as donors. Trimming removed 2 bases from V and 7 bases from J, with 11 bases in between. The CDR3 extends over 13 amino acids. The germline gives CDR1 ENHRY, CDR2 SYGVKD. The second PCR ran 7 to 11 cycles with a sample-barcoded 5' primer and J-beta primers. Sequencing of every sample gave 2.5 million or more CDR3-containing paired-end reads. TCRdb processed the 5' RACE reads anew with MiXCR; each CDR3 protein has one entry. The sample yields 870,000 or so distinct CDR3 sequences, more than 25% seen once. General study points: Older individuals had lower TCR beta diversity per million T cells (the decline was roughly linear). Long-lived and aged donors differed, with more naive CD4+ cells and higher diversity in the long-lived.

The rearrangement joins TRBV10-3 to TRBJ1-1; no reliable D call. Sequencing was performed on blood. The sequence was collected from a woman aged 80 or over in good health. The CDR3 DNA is TGTGCCATCAGTGAGAGGCAGGATGGTGAAGCTTTCTTT. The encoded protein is CAISERQDGEAFF.